This is a list of T cell receptor beta chains from one sample in a study of blood T cell repertoires in COVID-19. The method was immunoSEQ multiplex PCR; TCRdb's version includes in-frame clones alone and lacks a portion of them. Seen here are around 150,000 clones, 90% observed once, and the top ten hold roughly 19%. Sample: peripheral blood. The receptors derive from a man in his fifties or sixties with active or convalescent COVID-19. Each CDR3 is given with its conserved first and last residue. The D gene is left open where the match is weak. Clone size, where shown, is once, few, many, or a class for clones that have expanded.

>15|NA|TRBJ1-2|TRBV5-1|NA
TGCGCCAGCAGCTTGGCCCTAACAAGGAGCGATGGCTACACCTTC
CASSLALTRSDGYTF
>15|NA|TRBJ1-5|TRBV19|NA
TGTGCCAGTAGCGACAATCAGGCCCGCGGGCAGCCCCAGCATTTT
CASSDNQARGQPQHF
>15|NA|TRBJ2-1|TRBV24-1|TRBD1
TGTGCCACCAGTGATTCAGCCCTTGACAGGGCTGAGCAGTTCTTC
CATSDSALDRAEQFF
>15|NA|TRBJ1-2|TRBV18|NA
TGTGCCAGCTCACCCGGGGGAGCCCCCAACTATGGCTACACCTTC
CASSPGGAPNYGYTF
>14|NA|TRBJ1-2|TRBV30|NA
TGTGCCTGGAGTTTCAAAGGAGAGAACTATGGCTACACCTTC
CAWSFKGENYGYTF
>14|NA|TRBJ2-3|TRBV5-1|NA
TGCGCCAGCAGCAGCCAGACTCCCACAGATACGCAGTATTTT
CASSSQTPTDTQYF
>19|NA|TRBJ1-1|TRBV11-2|NA
TGTGCCAGCAGCTCAGGCACACCGCAATTACAGGGCGAGAACACTGAAGCTTTCTTT
CASSSGTPQLQGENTEAFF
>12|NA|TRBJ1-1|TRBV2|NA
TGTGCCAGCTTACGGGAGAACACTGAAGCTTTCTTT
CASLRENTEAFF
>15|NA|TRBJ1-3|TRBV10-3|NA
TGTGCCATCAGTGGTCGGGTGAGCTCTGGAAACACCATATATTTT
CAISGRVSSGNTIYF
>14|NA|TRBJ1-2|TRBV5-4|TRBD1
TGTGCCAGCAGCCTAGAGGGACAGAACTATGGCTACACCTTC
CASSLEGQNYGYTF
>14|NA|TRBJ2-7|TRBV6-6|NA
TGTGCCAGCAGTTACCCTGGGCCAGGGAACGAGCAGTACTTC
CASSYPGPGNEQYF
>16|NA|TRBJ2-2|TRBV13|NA
TGTGCCAGCAGCTTAGGAGGGGCGCGATTTTCTGGGGAGCTGTTTTTT
CASSLGGARFSGELFF
>17|NA|TRBJ1-5|TRBV18|TRBD1
TGTGCCAGCTCACCAAGAAAAGGGACAGGGGGGCATCAGCCCCAGCATTTT
CASSPRKGTGGHQPQHF
>15|NA|TRBJ2-1|TRBV6-1|NA
TGTGCCAGCAGTGAAGCGATGACTGAGTTCAATGAGCAGTTCTTC
CASSEAMTEFNEQFF
>17|NA|TRBJ1-3|TRBV18|NA
TGTGCCAGCTCACCACTACCCCCAGGAAACTCTGGAAACACCATATATTTT
CASSPLPPGNSGNTIYF
>17|NA|TRBJ2-4|TRBV3-1/TRBV3-2|TRBD2
TGTGCCAGCAGCCCTGGGACTAGCGGGAGGACCTGGGACATTCAGTACTTC
CASSPGTSGRTWDIQYF
>15|NA|TRBJ1-6|TRBV3-1/TRBV3-2|NA
TGTGCCAGCAGCCAAGCACAGGGCCATAATTCACCCCTCCACTTT
CASSQAQGHNSPLHF
>16|NA|TRBJ1-2|TRBV2|NA
TGTGCCAGCAGTGACCCTGGGCAGGGCGTTAACTATGGCTACACCTTC
CASSDPGQGVNYGYTF
>15|NA|TRBJ2-1|TRBV10-1|TRBD2
TGCGCCAGCAGCTGGAGCGGGGGGCGCTACAATGAGCAGTTCTTC
CASSWSGGRYNEQFF
>13|NA|TRBJ2-7|TRBV5-1|NA
TGCGCCAGCAGCCCGCTTACTATGGAAGAGCAGTACTTC
CASSPLTMEEQYF
>15|NA|TRBJ2-2|TRBV5-1|TRBD1
TGCGCCAGCAGCTTGCGAGGACAGGGTCCCGGGGAGCTGTTTTTT
CASSLRGQGPGELFF
>14|once|TRBJ1-3|TRBV2|TRBD1
TGTGCCAGCTTACGACAGGGCTCTGGAAACACCATATATTTT
CASLRQGSGNTIYF
>15|NA|TRBJ2-2|TRBV11-3|TRBD2
TGTGCCAGCAGCTCCACCGGGACTAGCGCCGGGGAGCTGTTTTTT
CASSSTGTSAGELFF
>16|once|TRBJ1-1|TRBV6-1|NA
TGTGCCAGCAGTGAAGCGGGGGGACTGATGAACACTGAAGCTTTCTTT
CASSEAGGLMNTEAFF
>16|few|TRBJ1-6|TRBV7-9|TRBD1
TGTGCCAGCAGCTTAGTTCTTAGACAGGGGCGCATTCTCCTCCACTTT
CASSLVLRQGRILLHF
>15|once|TRBJ2-7|TRBV5-1|TRBD1
TGCGCCAGCAGCGTGAACCCGGGACAGGGCTACGAGCAGTACTTC
CASSVNPGQGYEQYF
>18|NA|TRBJ2-1|TRBV11-3|TRBD2
TGTGCCAGCAGCCCCGGGACTAGCGGGAGCGGGGTGTACAATGAGCAGTTCTTC
CASSPGTSGSGVYNEQFF
>16|NA|TRBJ2-2|TRBV5-4|TRBD2
TGTGCCAGCAGCCCTGGGGGTAGCGGGCTTCCCGGGGAGCTGTTTTTT
CASSPGGSGLPGELFF
>14|NA|TRBJ1-5|TRBV5-1|TRBD1
TGCGCCAGCAGCTCGGGACAGCCCAATCAGCCCCAGCATTTT
CASSSGQPNQPQHF
>13|NA|TRBJ2-2|TRBV11-3|TRBD2
TGTGCCTCTCAGACTAGCAGCACCGGGGAGCTGTTTTTT
CASQTSSTGELFF
>13|NA|TRBJ2-5|TRBV12-3/TRBV12-4|TRBD2
TGTGCCAGCCGGGGGGCGGGAGGAGAGACCCAGTACTTC
CASRGAGGETQYF
>13|NA|TRBJ1-1|TRBV6-6|NA
TGTGCCAGCAGTTACTCGCCAGGCACTGAAGCTTTCTTT
CASSYSPGTEAFF
>16|once|TRBJ2-1|TRBV9|TRBD2
TGTGCCAGCAGCGTGACTAGCGGGGGCTCCTACAATGAGCAGTTCTTC
CASSVTSGGSYNEQFF
>15|NA|TRBJ1-4|TRBV6-5|TRBD1
TGTGCCAGCAGTTACTTTCAGGGGGTCGGTGAAAAACTGTTTTTT
CASSYFQGVGEKLFF
>17|NA|TRBJ1-2|TRBV19|NA
TGTGCCAGTAGTATGGATATTCATATCTCAGGAGGGTATGGCTACACCTTC
CASSMDIHISGGYGYTF
>16|NA|TRBJ2-7|TRBV4-1|TRBD2
TGCGCCAGCAGCCAAGTAGGTAGGCGGGGGGCCTACGAGCAGTACTTC
CASSQVGRRGAYEQYF
>14|NA|TRBJ1-4|TRBV5-1|TRBD1
TGCGCCAGCAGCAGACAGGGGGCAAGTGAAAAACTGTTTTTT
CASSRQGASEKLFF
>14|NA|TRBJ1-2|TRBV19|TRBD1
TGTGCCAGTAGCACCGGGACAGTTGTTTATGGCTACACCTTC
CASSTGTVVYGYTF
>13|once|TRBJ1-2|TRBV29-1|TRBD1
TGCAGCGTTGAAGGCACAGGGGGAGATGGCTACACCTTC
CSVEGTGGDGYTF
>13|NA|TRBJ2-7|TRBV19|NA
TGTGCCAGTAGTATAGATCGACAGAACGAGCAGTACTTC
CASSIDRQNEQYF